This T cell receptor beta chain was identified in a study of regulatory T cells in long-lasting Graves disease. The wider study: Patients with new Graves' disease had used antithyroid drugs below 3 months. Whole-study findings and limits: In persistent patients, shared public clonotypes (roughly 2,700) outnumbered those in new patients (about 1,000).

The table lists this clonotype with many counts. No antigen is known for it. Described time point: newly diagnosed GD, antithyroid drugs for less than 3 months. PBMCs were the source of the RNA used for TCR sequencing. Germline V gene sequence: CDR1 ENHRY, CDR2 SYGVKD. The CDR3 consists of 11 residues. V lost 4 bases and J 5 bases, leaving 6 bases between the germline ends. The authors built TCR beta libraries using iRepertoire HTBI primers and Arm-PCR of CDR3 regions. Each CDR3 protein gets one entry after TCRdb re-called the multiplex PCR reads with MiXCR. The sample lists approximately 350,000 distinct CDR3 sequences, 15% to 20% occurring once. The same specimen was also included in a second study, on T cells in Graves' hyperthyroidism and ophthalmopathy. That study adds: TCR CDR3 underwent first-round RT-PCR with the HTBI primer set.

Here the sequenced sample was peripheral blood mononuclear cells (PBMCs), taken at new diagnosis, from a patient treated with antithyroid drugs. This chain links TRBV10-3 with TRBJ2-7; D may be TRBD2 (5 bases). This clonotype was sampled from a woman younger than 30 with Graves disease. The CDR3 spells CAISVGDEQYF. The CDR3 DNA is TGTGCCATCAGTGTCGGGGACGAGCAGTACTTC.